This TCR beta chain is drawn from a study of T-cell memory formation after mild COVID-19 (dated by TCRdb to 2020 to 2023). In the study overall: TCR sequence clusters from the two donors were largely donor specific. Two young, previously healthy adult volunteers, one female and one male, were included in the cohort. Longitudinal TCRalpha and TCRbeta repertoire sequencing tracked T-cell clones expanding and contracting after mild COVID-19 in two donors. The paper as a whole reports these results and caveats: Contracting CD4+ clones were located mainly in the CM and EM memory subsets, whereas CD8+ clones were found to be enriched in EMRA. Whether the second-wave clones peaking on day 37 were SARS-CoV-2 specific was not confirmed. Balanced CD4/CD8 phenotypes were observed for clones contracting from day 15 to 85, whereas a bias towards CD4+ was observed for a second wave of clones expanding from day 15 to 37. Only a couple of mild cases were covered in the study, and larger cohorts including severe cases with pre-infection samples were considered necessary. Some responding clones were detected in pre-infection memory, which suggested that pre-existing cross-reactive memory T cells had joined the SARS-CoV-2 response.

This clonotype was seen repeatedly, ten times or more. No cognate antigen has been identified for it. There are no base qualities to consult, and no much larger clone falls within one base. The CDR3 starts with the cysteine, ends with the phenylalanine, and has 11 residues. This entry keeps only the CDR3 DNA: 33 bases, framed from base 1. V has 3 bases trimmed and J has 11 bases trimmed; junction bases matching no gene number 1. The germline V gene (reference sequence) provides CDR1 PRHDT and CDR2 FYEKMQ. The sequencer was an Illumina NovaSeq 6000. cDNA libraries for TCRalpha and TCRbeta were prepared by 5'RACE using constant-segment primers, with sample barcodes and unique molecular identifiers added. RNA was extracted from every sample with Trizol reagent. Libraries were amplified in two PCR steps, with a second sample barcode and Illumina TruSeq adapters added in the second step. Sequencing of libraries was performed on an Illumina NovaSeq with 2 x 150 bp paired-end reads. Processing in the source paper ran as follows. Reads were demultiplexed and collapsed into UMI-guided consensus sequences with migec v1.2.7. Using mixcr v2.1.11, UMI consensuses were aligned to TRA and TRB V and J templates and then assembled into clonotypes. A clonotype was counted as expanded or contracted only when both edgeR and NoisET called the clonotype significant, with the noise models trained on biological replicates. edgeR calls used a false discovery rate-adjusted p below 0.01 and a log2 fold-change threshold of 1. As an exploratory analysis of dynamics, max-normalized trajectories of the 1000 most abundant clonotypes were examined by PCA with hierarchical clustering. Separately sequenced CD4+ and CD8+ repertoires were used to assign a CD4 or CD8 phenotype to each responding clone. TCRdb applied fastp at Q25 and MiXCR to the public reads, then kept only in-frame beta chains. All rows with the same CDR3 protein become a single entry with the most common DNA and genes. For this entry, the V and J calls and clone size follow TCRdb and not the study's own pipeline. This sample lists some 320,000 distinct CDR3 sequences; 14% were detected once. Jointly, the top ten make up around a fifth of the sample.

Ficoll-Paque density gradient centrifugation was used to isolate PBMCs. The chain employs TRBV13 and TRBJ2-1, with 7 bases in between that match TRBD2. Source material: PBMCs or a T cell subset sorted from them (not recorded which). The receptor's source is a man in his late teens or twenties who had mild COVID-19 (a few samples of this study predate the infection). The sample titles of this study are shuffled in the database, so cell type and time point are left out; the donor was told from shared clones. The sequenced DNA: TGTGCCAGCAGCTTGCGGGGGAAGCAGTTCTTC. The translation is CASSLRGKQFF.